Listed here are 15 T cell receptor beta chains from one sample, sequenced in a study of blood T cell repertoires in COVID-19. Repertoires were generated with immunoSEQ multiplex PCR, while TCRdb's copy carries only in-frame clones and drops some. The table lists 210,000 or so clones, 65% to 90% of them singletons. The sequenced material came from peripheral blood. Receptors were obtained from a man in his fifties or sixties with acute or convalescent COVID-19.

The rearrangement uses TRBV5-6 and TRBJ1-3; D is perhaps TRBD1 (5 bases). Looked up from germline, CDR1 is SGHDT and CDR2 is YYEEEE. The CDR3 has 16 amino acids. Trimming removed 5 bases from V and 2 bases from J, with 17 bases in between. The CDR3 reads CASSLRGTGAGNTIYF. The CDR3 DNA reads as TGTGCCAGCAGTTTGAGAGGTACAGGAGCTGGAAACACCATATATTTT.

The chain carries TRBV5-1 and TRBJ2-7; 7 bases agree with TRBD2. The V and J ends lost 6 bases and 10 bases, in that order; junction bases with no gene match: 7. The germline V gene has CDR1 SGHRS and CDR2 YFSETQ. The CDR3 is made up of 11 amino acids. The CDR3 coding sequence is TGCGCCAGCACCTTACGGGGGGATCAGTACTTC. It translates to CASTLRGDQYF.

The chain joins TRBV10-2 to TRBJ1-5; D not certain. Germline loops: CDR1 WSHSY, CDR2 SAAADI. V was trimmed by 5 bases and J by 7 bases, leaving 12 bases between them. This CDR3 is built from 13 residues. The CDR3 here is CASSPGRGQPQHF. In nucleotides, the CDR3 is TGCGCCAGCAGTCCGGGTCGTGGGCAGCCCCAGCATTTT.

The rearrangement links TRBV6-1 to TRBJ1-4; D not certain. Germline V gene lookup returns CDR1 MNHNS and CDR2 SASEGT. There are 14 residues in the CDR3. The V end was cut by 0 bases, the J end by 7 bases, with 9 bases between. CDR3 sequence (DNA): TGTGCCAGCAGTGAAGCCCGTTATAGTGAAAAACTGTTTTTT. This gives the protein CASSEARYSEKLFF.

The V gene is TRBV20-1, the J gene TRBJ1-2; D is perhaps TRBD1 (6 bases). V lost 0 bases and J lost 14, with 13 bases in between. The CDR3 has 11 residues. CDR1 is DFQATT, CDR2 SNEGSKA, per germline (reference sequence). The CDR3 sequence: CSARDNRVFTF. In DNA form, the CDR3 reads TGCAGTGCTAGAGATAACAGGGTCTTTACCTTC.

The chain combines TRBV5-1 with TRBJ1-3, with TRBD1 as a possible D gene (6 bases). The CDR3 totals 15 residues. CDR1 SGHRS and CDR2 YFSETQ come from the germline V gene. V shed 0 bases and J shed 0 bases, with 7 bases lying between them. The CDR3 here is CASSLGGPSGNTIYF. The CDR3 nucleotides are TGCGCCAGCAGCTTGGGGGGGCCCTCTGGAAACACCATATATTTT.

The chain joins TRBV19 to TRBJ1-6; tentatively, D is TRBD1 (5 bases). The CDR3 totals 14 residues. The germline CDR1 and CDR2 sequences are LNHDA and SQIVND (reference sequence). Trimming took off 6 bases at V and 8 bases at J, with 14 bases between the two ends. The CDR3 bases are TGTGCCAGTAGGACTTCTAAGGGGTATTCACCCCTCCACTTT. Amino acids: CASRTSKGYSPLHF.

This chain joins TRBV3-1 (or the pseudogene TRBV3-2) and TRBJ1-2, with D unclear. Germline V gene lookup returns CDR1 LGHDT and CDR2 YNNKEL (reference sequence). This CDR3 spans 14 amino acids. Between the trimmed V and J ends, which lost 0 bases and 0 bases, there was a span of 5 bases. The CDR3 region is CASSQDRANYGYTF. CDR3 nucleotides: TGTGCCAGCAGCCAAGATCGGGCTAACTATGGCTACACCTTC.

J is TRBJ1-1 and V is TRBV10-1; no firm D call. Trimming took off 5 bases at V and 2 bases at J, with 3 bases between the two ends. CDR1 and CDR2 (germline): WNHNN, SYGVQD (reference sequence). The CDR3 has 11 amino acids. The DNA for the CDR3 is TGCGCCAGCAGTCAAAACACTGAAGCTTTCTTT. It is translated as CASSQNTEAFF.

The genes are TRBV27 and TRBJ1-4, with 7 bases fitting TRBD1. V was clipped by 6 bases and J by 5 bases; unmatched bases: 6. CDR3 length: 14 residues. Germline loops: CDR1 MNHEY, CDR2 SMNVEV (reference sequence). CDR3 DNA sequence: TGTGCCAGCAGCCGTGACAGGGCGAATGAAAAACTGTTTTTT. Translating it yields CASSRDRANEKLFF.

Regarding this clone: The germline gene is not matched at one end of the junction; a read error may be the cause. The chain employs TRBV10-1 and TRBJ1-1; 9 bases line up with TRBD1. This CDR3 region has 14 residues. Germline loops: CDR1 WNHNN, CDR2 SYGVQD (reference sequence). CDR3 residues: CASSGTGQGTEAFF. DNA of the CDR3: TGCGCCAGTAGTGGGACAGGGCAGGGAACTGAAGCTTTCTTT.

This chain connects TRBV18 to TRBJ2-1; TRBD1 agrees at 9 bases. Per germline, CDR1 KGHSH and CDR2 LQKENI. This CDR3 has 15 residues. V lost 1 base to trimming and J lost 5 bases; unmatched junction nucleotides: 3. CDR3: CASSPRDRADNEQFF. CDR3 in DNA: TGTGCCAGCTCACCACGGGACAGGGCCGACAATGAGCAGTTCTTC.

This clone was observed a single time. J is TRBJ2-5 and V is TRBV13; no definite D call. This CDR3 has 13 amino acids. The germline V and J ends were trimmed by 3 bases and 5 bases, with 10 bases remaining between them. From germline, CDR1 is PRHDT and CDR2 FYEKMQ (reference sequence). CDR3 residues: CASSLLGRETQYF. For the CDR3, the DNA is TGTGCCAGCAGCTTGCTTGGTCGGGAGACCCAGTACTTC.

V gene TRBV18 combines with J gene TRBJ1-3; D unclear. The CDR3 runs to 14 residues. From germline, CDR1 is KGHSH and CDR2 LQKENI. Between the trimmed V and J ends, which lost 2 bases and 4 bases, there was a span of 9 bases. CDR3 coding DNA: TGTGCCAGCTCACCAGGGCAGGCCGGAAACACCATATATTTT. This translates into CASSPGQAGNTIYF.

The gene calls are TRBV7-9 and TRBJ1-1; TRBD1 aligns across 8 bases. CDR3 length equals 11 residues. Germline CDR1 reads SEHNR; CDR2 reads FQNEAQ (reference sequence). With 3 bases clipped from V and 11 bases from J, the junction kept 2 bases outside the gene matches. CDR3 region: CASSLDRVAFF. In DNA, the CDR3 is TGTGCCAGCAGCTTGGACAGGGTGGCTTTCTTT.